The entry that follows covers one T cell receptor beta chain sequence. The target antigen is unknown. This specimen belongs to a study of T cell repertoires in cytomegalovirus infection. Overall study context: Peptides in the study included HLA-C-restricted and HLA-B-restricted CMV epitopes. Public TCR beta signatures provided an indication of both CMV infection and a matching HLA type.

TCRdb re-derived calls from the reads in MiXCR, one entry per CDR3 protein. The sample contains about 700,000 distinct CDR3 sequences, around a third of which appear only once. Study-wide results and caveats: Cumulative public TCR beta family frequency identified CMV carriers with the relevant HLA. Clonotypes of TCR beta that were HLA-C-restricted and CMV-specific dominated the ex vivo response.

Trimming pared 5 bases from V and 1 base from J, leaving 13 bases between. The V gene's germline CDR1 is MGHRA and CDR2 YSYEKL. This CDR3 region has 15 residues. The sequence came from a human donor in good health (CMV status not recorded). Some clones in this sample may be carry-over from other donors' samples. The chain carries TRBV4-1 and TRBJ2-3; D uncertain. Sample: cultured PBMCs, taken from culture after CMV antigen stimulation. This CDR3 reads CASSAGYIRTDTQYF. The CDR3, as DNA: TGCGCCAGCAGCGCTGGGTATATACGCACAGATACGCAGTATTTT.